What follows are 11 T cell receptor beta chains derived from one specimen sequenced in a study of monozygotic twins with inflammatory bowel disease. TCRdb reprocessed the 5' RACE reads, keeping one entry per CDR3 protein, no DNA. The listing records approximately 120,000 distinct CDR3 sequences. What was sequenced was blood. The receptors originated from a human donor with ulcerative colitis or Crohn's disease, or a healthy co-twin of an affected twin (not recorded which).

The chain carries TRBV5-1 and TRBJ2-3; checking the TCRdb D call of TRBD2 is not possible without DNA. There are 17 residues in the CDR3. Germline V gene sequence: CDR1 SGHRS, CDR2 YFSETQ. CDR3 sequence reads: CASSLTPSGRTTDTQYF.

V and J are TRBV3-1 and TRBJ2-1. The CDR3 has 14 residues. CDR1 LGHDT and CDR2 YNNKEL come from the germline V gene (reference sequence). CDR3 region: CASSQSLFYNEQFF.

The CDR3 spells CASSAPGYPYEQYF. This sequence joins TRBV7-9 and TRBJ2-7; TCRdb selects TRBD1, and the lack of DNA leaves this call unchecked. Germline CDR1 reads SEHNR; CDR2 reads FQNEAQ (reference sequence). There are 14 residues in the CDR3.

The chain employs TRBV4-1 and TRBJ2-5. CDR3 length: 13 amino acids. The germline V gene has CDR1 MGHRA and CDR2 YSYEKL. The CDR3 reads CASRPTGQETQYF.

The chain uses TRBV12-3 or TRBV12-4 and TRBJ2-7; TCRdb's D gene call, TRBD1, goes unchecked for lack of DNA. The CDR3 is 15 amino acids. This CDR3 is CASSFRTKQGYEQYF.

The chain combines TRBV4-3 with TRBJ2-7; there is no DNA to check the TCRdb D call of TRBD2. The CDR3 extends over 16 amino acids. Germline V gene lookup returns CDR1 LGHNA and CDR2 YSLEER. CDR3 residues: CASSQGVGLGDYEQYF.

The J gene is TRBJ1-1, the V gene TRBV5-1. Germline loops: CDR1 SGHRS, CDR2 YFSETQ. The CDR3 is made up of 15 amino acids. The CDR3 loop is CASSLGRLTNTEAFF.

CDR3 in amino acids: CASSYAGLAGYNEQFF. The V call is TRBV5-4, the J call TRBJ2-1; TCRdb outputs TRBD2, but without DNA this stays unchecked. This CDR3 contains 16 residues. The germline V gene has CDR1 SGHNT and CDR2 YYREEE (reference sequence).

The V call is TRBV28, the J call TRBJ2-1; TCRdb names TRBD1, which stays unverified in the absence of DNA. The CDR3 runs to 14 residues. CDR1 and CDR2 (germline): MDHEN, SYDVKM. The CDR3: CASSLLGGGNEQFF.

The chain combines TRBV28 with TRBJ2-4; TCRdb names TRBD2, which stays unverified in the absence of DNA. The CDR3 covers 13 residues. Per germline, CDR1 MDHEN and CDR2 SYDVKM. Here the CDR3 reads CASSFTGRNIQYF.

The chain links TRBV19 to TRBJ1-5. The CDR3 spans 15 residues. Germline CDR1 is LNHDA and CDR2 is SQIVND (reference sequence). CDR3 in amino acids: CASSIVSHSNQPQHF.